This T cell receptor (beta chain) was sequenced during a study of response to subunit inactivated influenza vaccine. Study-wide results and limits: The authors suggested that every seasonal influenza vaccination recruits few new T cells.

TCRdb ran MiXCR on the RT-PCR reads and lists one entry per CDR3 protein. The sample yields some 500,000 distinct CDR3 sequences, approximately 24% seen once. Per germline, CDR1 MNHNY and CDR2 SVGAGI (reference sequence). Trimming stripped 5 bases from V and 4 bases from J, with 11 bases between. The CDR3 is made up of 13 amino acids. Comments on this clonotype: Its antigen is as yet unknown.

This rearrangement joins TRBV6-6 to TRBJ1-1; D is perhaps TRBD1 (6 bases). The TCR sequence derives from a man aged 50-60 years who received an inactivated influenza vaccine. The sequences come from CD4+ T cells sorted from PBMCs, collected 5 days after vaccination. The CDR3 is CASSDTGTTEAFF. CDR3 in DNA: TGTGCCAGCAGTGATACAGGGACCACTGAAGCTTTCTTT.